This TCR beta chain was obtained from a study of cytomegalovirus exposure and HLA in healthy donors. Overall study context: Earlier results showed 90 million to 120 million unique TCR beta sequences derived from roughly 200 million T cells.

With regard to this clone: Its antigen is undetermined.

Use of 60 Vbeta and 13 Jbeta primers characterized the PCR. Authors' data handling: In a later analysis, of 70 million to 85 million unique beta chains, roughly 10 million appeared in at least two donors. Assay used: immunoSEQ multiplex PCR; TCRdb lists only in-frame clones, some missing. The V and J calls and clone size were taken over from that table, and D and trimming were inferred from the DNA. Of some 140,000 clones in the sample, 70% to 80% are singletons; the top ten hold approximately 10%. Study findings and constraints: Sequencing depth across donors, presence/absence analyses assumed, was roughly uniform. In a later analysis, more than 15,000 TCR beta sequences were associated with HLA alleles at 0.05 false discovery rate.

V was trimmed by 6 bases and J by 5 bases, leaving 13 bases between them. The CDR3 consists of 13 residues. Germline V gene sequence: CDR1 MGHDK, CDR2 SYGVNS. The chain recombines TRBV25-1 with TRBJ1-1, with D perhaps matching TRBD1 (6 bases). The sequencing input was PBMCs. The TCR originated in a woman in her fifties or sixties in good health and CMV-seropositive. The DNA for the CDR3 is TGTGCCAGCAGCAGCGCCGGACAGACTGAAGCTTTCTTT. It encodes CASSSAGQTEAFF. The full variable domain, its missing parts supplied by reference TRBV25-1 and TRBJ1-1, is EADIYQTPRYLVIGTGKKITLECSQTMGHDKMYWYQQDPGMELHLIHYSYGVNSTEKGDLSSESTVSRIRTEHFPLTLESARPSHTSQYLCASSSAGQTEAFFGQGTRLTVV.